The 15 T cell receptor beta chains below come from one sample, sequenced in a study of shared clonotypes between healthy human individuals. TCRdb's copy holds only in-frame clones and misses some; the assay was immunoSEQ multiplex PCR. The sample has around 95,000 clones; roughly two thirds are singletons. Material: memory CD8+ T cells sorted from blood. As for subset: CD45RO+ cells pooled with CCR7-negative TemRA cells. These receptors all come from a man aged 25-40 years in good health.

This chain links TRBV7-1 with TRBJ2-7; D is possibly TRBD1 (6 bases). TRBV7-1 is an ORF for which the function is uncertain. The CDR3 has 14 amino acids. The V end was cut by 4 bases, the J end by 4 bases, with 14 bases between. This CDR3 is CASSLVPGDYEQYF. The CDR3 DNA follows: TGTGCCAGCAGCTTAGTTCCAGGGGATTACGAGCAGTACTTC.

The CDR3 loop reads CASSVAGVAYNEQFF. The CDR3 nucleotides read TGCGCCAGCAGTGTTGCAGGCGTTGCCTACAATGAGCAGTTCTTC. This chain joins TRBV10-2 and TRBJ2-1; D gene unclear. With 4 bases removed from V and 2 bases from J, the gap between germline ends came to 12 bases. The germline V gene has CDR1 WSHSY and CDR2 SAAADI. The CDR3 length is 15 residues.

In DNA form, the CDR3 reads TGCGCCAGCAGAGAGCCAGGGACCCAGTACTTC. Translating it yields CASREPGTQYF. J is TRBJ2-5 and V is TRBV10-1; no reliable D call. The CDR3 spans 11 residues. Per the germline V gene, CDR1 is WNHNN and CDR2 is SYGVQD (reference sequence). V was shortened by 6 bases and J by 7 bases, with 9 bases between the two germline ends.

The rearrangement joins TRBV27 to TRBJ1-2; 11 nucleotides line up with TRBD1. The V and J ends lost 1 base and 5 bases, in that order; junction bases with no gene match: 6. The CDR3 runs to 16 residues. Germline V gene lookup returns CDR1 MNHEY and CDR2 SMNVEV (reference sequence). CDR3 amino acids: CASSLFGDRGGYGYTF. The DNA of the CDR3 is TGTGCCAGCAGTTTATTTGGGGACAGGGGGGGGTATGGCTACACCTTC.

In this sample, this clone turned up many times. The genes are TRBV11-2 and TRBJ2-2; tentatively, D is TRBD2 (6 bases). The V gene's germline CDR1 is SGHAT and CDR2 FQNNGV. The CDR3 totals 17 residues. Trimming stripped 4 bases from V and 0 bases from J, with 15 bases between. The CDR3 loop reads CASSSYPTRPNTGELFF. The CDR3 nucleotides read TGTGCCAGCAGCTCATACCCGACTAGACCGAACACCGGGGAGCTGTTTTTT.

The DNA of the CDR3 is TGTGCCAGCAGTAACATTGAAGATACGCAGTATTTT. Translating it yields CASSNIEDTQYF. The chain carries TRBV27 and TRBJ2-3; D call uncertain. The CDR3 is 12 amino acids. Germline V gene sequence: CDR1 MNHEY, CDR2 SMNVEV (reference sequence). V lost 5 bases, J lost 5 bases, and 8 bases lay in between.

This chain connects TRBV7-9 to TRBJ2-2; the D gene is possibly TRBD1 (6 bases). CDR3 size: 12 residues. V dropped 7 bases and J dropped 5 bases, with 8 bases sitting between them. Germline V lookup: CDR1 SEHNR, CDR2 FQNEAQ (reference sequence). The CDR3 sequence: CASKTGTGELFF. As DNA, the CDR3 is TGTGCCAGCAAGACAGGAACCGGGGAGCTGTTTTTT.

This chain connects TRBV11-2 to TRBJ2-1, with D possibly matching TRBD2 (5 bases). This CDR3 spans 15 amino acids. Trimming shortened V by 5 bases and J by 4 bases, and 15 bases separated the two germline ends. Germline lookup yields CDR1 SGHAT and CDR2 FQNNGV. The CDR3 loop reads CASSAGRTRYNEQFF. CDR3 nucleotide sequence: TGTGCCAGCAGCGCGGGTCGGACTCGATACAATGAGCAGTTCTTC.

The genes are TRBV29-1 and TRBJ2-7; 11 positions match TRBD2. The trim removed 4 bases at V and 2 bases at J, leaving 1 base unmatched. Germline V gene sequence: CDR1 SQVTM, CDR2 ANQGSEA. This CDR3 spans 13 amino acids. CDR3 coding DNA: TGCAGCGTTGGACTAGCGGGAACCTACGAGCAGTACTTC. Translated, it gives CSVGLAGTYEQYF.

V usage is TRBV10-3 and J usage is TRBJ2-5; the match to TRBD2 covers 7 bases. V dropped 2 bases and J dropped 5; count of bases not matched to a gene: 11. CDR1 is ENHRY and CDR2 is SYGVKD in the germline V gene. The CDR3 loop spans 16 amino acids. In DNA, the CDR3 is TGTGCCATCAGTGAGGCTGAGCGGGACTTGAGGGAGACCCAGTACTTC. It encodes CAISEAERDLRETQYF.

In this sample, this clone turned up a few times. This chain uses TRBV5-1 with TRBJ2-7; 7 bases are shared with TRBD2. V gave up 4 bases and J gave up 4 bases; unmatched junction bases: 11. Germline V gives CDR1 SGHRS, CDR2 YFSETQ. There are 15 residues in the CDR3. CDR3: CASSPKVSSGYEQYF. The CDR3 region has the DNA TGCGCCAGCAGCCCCAAGGTTTCTAGCGGATACGAGCAGTACTTC.

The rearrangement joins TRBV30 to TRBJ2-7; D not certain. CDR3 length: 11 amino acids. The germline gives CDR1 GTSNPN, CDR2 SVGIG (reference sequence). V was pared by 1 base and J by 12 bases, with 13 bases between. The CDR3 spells CAWSAQNVGYF. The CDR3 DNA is TGTGCCTGGAGTGCCCAAAACGTGGGGTACTTC.

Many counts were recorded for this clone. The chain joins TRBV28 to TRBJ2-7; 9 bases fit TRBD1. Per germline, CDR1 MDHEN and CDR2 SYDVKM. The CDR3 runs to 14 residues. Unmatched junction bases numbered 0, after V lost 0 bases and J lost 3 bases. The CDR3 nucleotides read TGTGCCAGCAGTTTATGGACAGGGGGCTACGAGCAGTACTTC. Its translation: CASSLWTGGYEQYF.

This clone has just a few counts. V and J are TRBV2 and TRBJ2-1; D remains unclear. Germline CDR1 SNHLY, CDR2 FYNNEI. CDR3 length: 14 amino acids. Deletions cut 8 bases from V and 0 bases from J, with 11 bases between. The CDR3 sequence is CASEASSSYNEQFF. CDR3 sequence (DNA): TGTGCCAGCGAGGCATCAAGCTCCTACAATGAGCAGTTCTTC.

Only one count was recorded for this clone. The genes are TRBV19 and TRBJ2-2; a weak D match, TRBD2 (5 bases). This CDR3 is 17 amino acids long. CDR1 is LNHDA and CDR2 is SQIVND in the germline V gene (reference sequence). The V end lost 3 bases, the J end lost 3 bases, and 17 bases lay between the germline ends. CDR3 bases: TGTGCCAGTAGTATGGGTTTGCGGGTTGGTGACACCGGGGAGCTGTTTTTT. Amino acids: CASSMGLRVGDTGELFF.